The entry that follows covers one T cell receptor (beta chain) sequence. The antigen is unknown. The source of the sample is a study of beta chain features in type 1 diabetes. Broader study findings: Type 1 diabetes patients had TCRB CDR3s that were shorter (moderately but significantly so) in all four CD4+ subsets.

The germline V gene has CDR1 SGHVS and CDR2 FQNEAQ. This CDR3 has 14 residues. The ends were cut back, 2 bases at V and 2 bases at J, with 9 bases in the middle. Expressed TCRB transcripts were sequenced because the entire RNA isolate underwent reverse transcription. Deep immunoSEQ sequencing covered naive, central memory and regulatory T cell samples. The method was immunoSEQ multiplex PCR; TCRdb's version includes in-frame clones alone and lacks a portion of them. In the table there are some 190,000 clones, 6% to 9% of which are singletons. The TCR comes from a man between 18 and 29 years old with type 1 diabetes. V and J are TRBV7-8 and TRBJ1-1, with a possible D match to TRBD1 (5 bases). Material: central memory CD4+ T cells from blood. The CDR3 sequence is CASSLLGPNTEAFF. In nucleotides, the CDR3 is TGTGCCAGCAGCTTACTGGGGCCTAACACTGAAGCTTTCTTT.